The 12 T cell receptor beta chains below were found in one sample sequenced in a study of cytomegalovirus exposure and HLA in healthy donors. 13 Jbeta primers and 60 Vbeta primers were used for the PCR. Generated by immunoSEQ multiplex PCR, the TCRdb table keeps only in-frame clones and is missing some. The data contain 150,000 or so clones, roughly 73% of them singletons. The sequencing input was PBMCs. Every receptor here comes from a woman aged 18-29 years in good health and CMV-seronegative.

CDR3 nucleotide sequence: TGTGCCAGTAGCAGGGTGGAAGGTCAGCCCCAGCATTTT. The encoded protein is CASSRVEGQPQHF. The gene calls are TRBV19 and TRBJ1-5; D is perhaps TRBD1 (5 bases). The CDR3 spans 13 residues. CDR1 LNHDA and CDR2 SQIVND come from the germline V gene (reference sequence). The ends were cut back, 6 bases at V and 6 bases at J, with 12 bases in the middle.

The rearrangement joins TRBV6-5 to TRBJ1-2, with D possibly being TRBD1 (6 bases). CDR3 size: 15 residues. Germline V CDR1 and CDR2: MNHEY, SVGAGI. V lost 6 bases and J 5 bases, leaving 19 bases between the germline ends. CDR3 DNA: TGTGCCAGCAGGGAACAGGGTCCCTCGAGGTATGGCTACACCTTC. It codes for CASREQGPSRYGYTF.

The V and J genes are TRBV30 and TRBJ1-2; a possible D gene is TRBD1 (6 bases). The CDR3 is 13 residues long. Germline V CDR1 and CDR2: GTSNPN, SVGIG (reference sequence). V lost 0 bases to trimming and J lost 5 bases, with 10 bases between them. The CDR3 region is CAWSVGGQYGYTF. The DNA for the CDR3 is TGTGCCTGGAGTGTCGGGGGGCAGTATGGCTACACCTTC.

The rearrangement uses TRBV6-5 and TRBJ2-1, with 9 nucleotides matching TRBD2. Germline V gives CDR1 MNHEY, CDR2 SVGAGI. CDR3 size: 15 residues. Unmatched junction bases numbered 6, after V lost 4 bases and J lost 5 bases. This chain's CDR3 is CASSWAGGPNNEQFF. The CDR3 bases are TGTGCCAGCAGTTGGGCGGGAGGGCCGAACAATGAGCAGTTCTTC.

The chain is built from TRBV7-2 and TRBJ1-2; 7 bases are a match to TRBD1. V gave up 3 bases and J gave up 2 bases; unmatched junction bases: 3. The CDR3 totals 14 residues. Germline assignment: CDR1 SGHTA and CDR2 FQGNSA. CDR3 sequence (DNA): TGTGCCAGCAGCTTCGGACAGGTGAACTATGGCTACACCTTC. Encoded protein: CASSFGQVNYGYTF.

The chain employs TRBV14 and TRBJ2-1, with 15 bases identical to TRBD2. The germline V gene encodes CDR1 SGHDN and CDR2 FVKESK. The ends lost 1 base at V and 5 bases at J; junction bases unmatched: 6. The CDR3 consists of 18 residues. The CDR3 DNA reads TGTGCCAGCAGCCAAGTCCCGGGACTAGCGGGAGGAAACAATGAGCAGTTCTTC. Its protein is CASSQVPGLAGGNNEQFF.

This chain connects TRBV11-2 to TRBJ2-1, with a tentative D call TRBD2 (5 bases). Germline V gene lookup returns CDR1 SGHAT and CDR2 FQNNGV. Trimming removed 3 bases from V and 12 bases from J, with 12 bases in between. This CDR3 contains 12 residues. Here the CDR3 reads CASSFLLGAQFF. As DNA, the CDR3 is TGTGCCAGCAGCTTTCTACTAGGAGCGCAGTTCTTC.

Only a few counts were recorded for this clone. V is TRBV7-2 and J is TRBJ2-7, with D possibly being TRBD2 (6 bases). The CDR3 runs to 13 residues. V was trimmed by 3 bases and J by 0 bases, leaving 6 bases between them. Looked up from germline, CDR1 is SGHTA and CDR2 is FQGNSA. The CDR3 is CASSLRGSYEQYF. For the CDR3, the DNA is TGTGCCAGCAGCTTGCGGGGCTCCTACGAGCAGTACTTC.

The chain employs TRBV2 and TRBJ2-2; 13 nucleotides align to TRBD2. With V trimmed by 6 bases and J by 2 bases, 6 bases remained unmatched. The CDR3 is made up of 17 amino acids. Germline V gives CDR1 SNHLY, CDR2 FYNNEI. CDR3 nucleotides: TGTGCCAGCAGCCCCGGACTAGCGGGAGTTAACACCGGGGAGCTGTTTTTT. Amino acids: CASSPGLAGVNTGELFF.

Only one count was recorded for this clone. The gene calls are TRBV10-3 and TRBJ2-7, with 10 bases identical to TRBD2. V shed 4 bases, J shed 6 bases, and the junction held 9 bases outside the gene matches. CDR1 is ENHRY, CDR2 SYGVKD, per germline. This CDR3 is 15 amino acids long. The CDR3 region has the DNA TGTGCCATCAGTGGCCTAGCGGGGGCCCAGTCCGAGCAGTACTTC. Translation: CAISGLAGAQSEQYF.

The chain recombines TRBV5-1 with TRBJ2-3; 7 bases agree with TRBD2. CDR1 and CDR2 from the germline V gene are SGHRS and YFSETQ. The J segment lost 4 bases and the V segment lost 4 bases, leaving 6 bases of the junction unmatched. The CDR3 is made up of 14 amino acids. CDR3 nucleotide sequence: TGCGCCAGCAGCAGCGGGACCCGTCCAGATACGCAGTATTTT. This codes for CASSSGTRPDTQYF.

The chain couples TRBV6-1 to TRBJ1-5; 7 positions match TRBD1. Trimming cost V 7 bases and J 5 bases; bases outside gene matches: 11. Germline CDR1 and CDR2: MNHNS and SASEGT. The CDR3 spans 15 residues. CDR3 sequence: CASTVGQVSYQPQHF. The CDR3 DNA is TGTGCCAGCACCGTTGGACAGGTGTCCTATCAGCCCCAGCATTTT.